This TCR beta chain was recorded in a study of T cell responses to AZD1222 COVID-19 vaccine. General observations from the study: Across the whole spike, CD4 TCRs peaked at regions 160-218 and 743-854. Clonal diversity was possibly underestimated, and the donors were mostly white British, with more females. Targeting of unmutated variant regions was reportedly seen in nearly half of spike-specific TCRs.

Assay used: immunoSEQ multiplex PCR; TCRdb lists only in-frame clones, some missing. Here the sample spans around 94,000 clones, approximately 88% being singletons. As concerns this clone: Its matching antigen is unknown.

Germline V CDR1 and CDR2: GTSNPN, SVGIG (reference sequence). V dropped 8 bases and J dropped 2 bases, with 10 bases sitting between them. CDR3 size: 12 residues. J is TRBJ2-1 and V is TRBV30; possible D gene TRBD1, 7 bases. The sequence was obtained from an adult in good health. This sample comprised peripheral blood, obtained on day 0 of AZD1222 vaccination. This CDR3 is CARGTAYNEQFF. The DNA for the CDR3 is TGTGCCCGGGGGACAGCCTACAATGAGCAGTTCTTC.